These T cell receptor beta chains were read from a single sample in a study of blood T cells in healthy people across ages. MiXCR, applied by TCRdb to the 5' RACE reads, yields one record per CDR3 protein. Among about 1.5 million distinct CDR3 sequences listed, roughly 43% were seen once. The sequenced sample was blood. These TCRs come from a woman in her late teens or twenties in good health. Each CDR3 is given without its conserved first and last residue.

SARDWAGDYGYT | TRBV20-1
ASSLAIDSSAYEQY | TRBV7-9
GTGGYGEQY | TRBV20-1
ASSHRGVDEKLF | TRBV5-1
ASSRRQGAWGYT | TRBV2
ASSSGLAGGPDIPYEQY | TRBV25-1
AGSQVGSKTQY | TRBV3-1
ASSPPRAHLHNEQF | TRBV18
ASSRGTGRQF | TRBV28
ASSKPRGLGLDNEQY | TRBV7-8
ASSSLKSRVNFAAF | TRBV12-3/TRBV12-4
ASSLGGEPTDTQY | TRBV5-1
ASSVDGGGFTDTQY | TRBV2
SARSGGGHEQY | TRBV20-1